The next 9 T cell receptor beta chains were all read from a single sample in a study of Ad26.COV2.S vaccination and SARS-CoV-2 variants. Treatment meaning: roughly 20 received Ad26.COV2.S at low or high dose, single or two shots; about 5 received placebo; per-sample allocation not given. Sampling happened 63 days after the first vaccine or placebo injection. Clones were sequenced by immunoSEQ multiplex PCR, and TCRdb holds only the in-frame ones, with some missing. The sample comprises around 340,000 clones, roughly 90% of which are singletons, and 5% rests with the top ten. Sequenced here: peripheral blood, sampled in a trial of Ad26.COV2.S vaccine versus placebo. These receptors originate from a person aged 18-65 years who received the Ad26.COV2.S COVID-19 vaccine or a placebo.

V is TRBV6-6 and J is TRBJ1-2; 10 positions agree with TRBD1. This CDR3 has 15 residues. Germline-derived CDR1 and CDR2 are MNHNY and SVGAGI (reference sequence). V lost 7 bases, J lost 10 bases, and 15 bases stayed unmatched. The CDR3 protein is CASTSHNRDRGAYTF. The CDR3 DNA reads TGTGCCAGCACCTCACACAACCGGGACAGGGGAGCCTACACCTTC.

The chain couples TRBV11-2 to TRBJ2-6; 8 bases fit TRBD1. This CDR3 contains 15 residues. Unmatched junction bases numbered 5, after V lost 1 base and J lost 9 bases. Per germline, CDR1 SGHAT and CDR2 FQNNGV. This CDR3 reads CASSLGQGAGNVLTF. As DNA, the CDR3 is TGTGCCAGCAGCTTAGGGCAGGGGGCTGGCAACGTCCTGACTTTC. Supplemented by reference TRBV11-2 and TRBJ2-6, the full variable domain reads EAGVAQSPRYKIIEKRQSVAFWCNPISGHATLYWYQQILGQGPKLLIQFQNNGVVDDSQLPKDRFSAERLKGVDSTLKIQPAKLEDSAVYLCASSLGQGAGNVLTFGAGSRLTVL.

The rearrangement links TRBV28 to TRBJ2-7; a possible D gene is TRBD1 (5 bases). With 5 bases removed from V and 2 bases from J, the gap between germline ends came to 10 bases. The length of the CDR3 is 13 residues. The germline CDR1 and CDR2 sequences are MDHEN and SYDVKM. This CDR3 is CASSGPTAYEQYF. CDR3 nucleotides: TGTGCCAGCAGTGGACCGACAGCCTACGAGCAGTACTTC.

The V and J genes are TRBV3-1 (or the pseudogene TRBV3-2) and TRBJ1-4; weak D call: TRBD1 (5 bases). The CDR3 totals 14 residues. The germline V gene encodes CDR1 LGHDT and CDR2 YNNKEL (reference sequence). V dropped 3 bases and J dropped 10 bases, with 15 bases sitting between them. CDR3 amino acids: CASSHNQGRGKLFF. CDR3 coding DNA: TGTGCCAGCAGCCATAACCAGGGAAGAGGAAAACTGTTTTTT.

The chain combines TRBV28 with TRBJ2-3; D possibly corresponds to TRBD2 (5 bases). Between the trimmed V and J ends, which lost 3 bases and 0 bases, there was a span of 10 bases. The CDR3 runs to 15 residues. The V gene's germline CDR1 is MDHEN and CDR2 SYDVKM. CDR3 sequence reads: CASSFVGGSTDTQYF. The CDR3 DNA reads TGTGCCAGCAGTTTCGTTGGCGGGAGCACAGATACGCAGTATTTT.

Only one count was recorded for this clone. V gene TRBV15 combines with J gene TRBJ2-7, with 8 bases identical to TRBD1. V shed 1 base, J shed 7 bases, and the junction held 12 bases outside the gene matches. The germline V gene encodes CDR1 LNHNV and CDR2 YYDKDF (reference sequence). The CDR3 extends over 16 amino acids. The CDR3, as DNA: TGTGCCACCAGCAGAGTGGGGGCTCAGGGGGCCGGGGAGCAGTACTTC. The encoded protein is CATSRVGAQGAGEQYF. Supplemented by reference TRBV15 and TRBJ2-7, the full variable domain reads DAMVIQNPRYQVTQFGKPVTLSCSQTLNHNVMYWYQQKSSQAPKLLFHYYDKDFNNEADTPDNFQSRRPNTSFCFLDIRSPGLGDTAMYLCATSRVGAQGAGEQYFGPGTRLTVT.

The V gene is TRBV29-1, the J gene TRBJ2-7, with D perhaps matching TRBD2 (7 bases). CDR1 and CDR2 from the germline V gene are SQVTM and ANQGSEA. The CDR3 is 15 residues long. Trimming left V 6 bases short and J 2 bases short, with 20 bases between. The DNA of the CDR3 is TGCAGCGTGGGACGAGGGGGGGCAATAACCTACGAGCAGTACTTC. Its translation: CSVGRGGAITYEQYF.

The rearrangement links TRBV7-3 to TRBJ2-1, with 8 bases aligning to TRBD2. This CDR3 has 16 amino acids. The J segment lost 1 base and the V segment lost 4 bases, leaving 6 bases of the junction unmatched. In germline, CDR1 is SGHTA, CDR2 FQGTGA. The CDR3 reads CASSYKREGSYNEQFF. In DNA form, the CDR3 reads TGTGCCAGCAGCTACAAACGGGAGGGTTCCTACAATGAGCAGTTCTTC. Full variable domain (missing parts from reference TRBV7-3 and TRBJ2-1): GAGVSQTPSNKVTEKGKYVELRCDPISGHTALYWYRQSLGQGPEFLIYFQGTGAADDSGLPNDRFFAVRPEGSVSTLKIQRTERGDSAVYLCASSYKREGSYNEQFFGPGTRLTVL.

This chain uses TRBV15 with TRBJ2-1; no firm D call. Germline CDR1 is LNHNV and CDR2 is YYDKDF (reference sequence). The germline V and J ends were trimmed by 5 bases and 7 bases, with 12 bases remaining between them. The CDR3 loop spans 13 amino acids. In DNA form, the CDR3 reads TGTGCCACCAGCGAGCCACCATGGAATGAGCAGTTCTTC. Translating it yields CATSEPPWNEQFF.